This T cell receptor beta chain was retrieved from a study of metastatic and nonmetastatic thyroid tumors. Study overall: The comparison covered peripheral blood and tumor or nodule tissue in malignant and benign thyroid patients.

General study findings and limits: For both blood and tumor, malignant thyroid tumors reportedly showed significantly higher TCR beta diversity than benign nodules did.

Every patient underwent thyroid surgery untreated. Comments on this clone: Its specificity is unknown. This may be a read error: a much more frequent sequence differs by one nucleotide. Other DNA variants within this sample encode the same CDR3.

Study processing details: A papillary thyroid cancer distant-metastasis classifier was built from CDR3 differences across clinicopathological groups. TCRdb re-called the PCR reads with MiXCR. These V and J calls are TCRdb output, not the study's own analysis. The repertoire has 43,000 or so clones, 16% of them found once; the top ten carry about 20%. What was sequenced was blood. The TCR sequence derives from a female donor with papillary thyroid cancer or a benign thyroid nodule (not recorded which). Some clones in this sample may be carry-over from other donors' samples.

CDR3 region: CASSLGGTGSKETQYF. The DNA of the CDR3 is TGTGCTAGCAGCTTAGGGGGGACAGGGAGTAAAGAGACCCAGTACTTC. The rearrangement joins TRBV7-7 to TRBJ2-5; 9 bases line up with TRBD1. CDR1 is SSHAT, CDR2 FNYEAQ, per germline (reference sequence). The CDR3 runs 16 residues.